These 10 T cell receptor beta chains came from one sample sequenced in a study of T cells in Graves' hyperthyroidism and ophthalmopathy. TCR beta CDR3 regions were amplified from RNA transcripts. The TCR CDR3 was amplified in a first-round RT-PCR using the HTBI primer set. MiXCR, run by TCRdb on the multiplex PCR reads, gives a single entry per CDR3 protein. The table lists roughly 290,000 distinct CDR3 sequences, approximately 14% of them singletons. The specimen was blood. These receptors came from a woman in her thirties or forties with Graves' hyperthyroidism.

This clonotype has a handful of counts. The chain joins TRBV6-6 to TRBJ2-3, with 8 bases identical to TRBD2. Trimming cost V 3 bases and J 8 bases; bases outside gene matches: 13. Germline CDR1 MNHNY, CDR2 SVGAGI (reference sequence). CDR3 length: 16 residues. The CDR3 loop reads CASSYSGLTAGATQYF. The CDR3 coding sequence is TGTGCCAGCAGTTATTCGGGACTCACAGCGGGAGCTACGCAGTATTTT.

There are many counts of this clonotype. The chain is built from TRBV6-2 or TRBV6-3 and TRBJ2-5; D unresolved. This CDR3 has 13 amino acids. The germline gives CDR1 MNHEY, CDR2 SVGEGT. Trimming stripped 4 bases from V and 5 bases from J, with 11 bases between. The CDR3 DNA reads TGTGCCAGCAGTTCGATTGAGATGGAGACCCAGTACTTC. Amino acids: CASSSIEMETQYF.

This clonotype was recorded at least ten times. The chain couples TRBV6-1 to TRBJ2-3; D unresolved. The CDR3 contains 16 residues. The germline gives CDR1 MNHNS, CDR2 SASEGT. Trimming took 1 base from V and 0 from J, leaving 11 bases between them. In nucleotides, the CDR3 is TGTGCCAGCAGTGAAGGAAGTGGATCTAGCACAGATACGCAGTATTTT. It codes for CASSEGSGSSTDTQYF.

There are many counts of this clonotype. V is TRBV7-2 and J is TRBJ2-7, with unresolved D. This CDR3 has 15 residues. CDR1 is SGHTA, CDR2 FQGNSA, per germline. Trimming took off 7 bases at V and 0 bases at J, with 16 bases between the two ends. The CDR3 loop is CASTDRVGSSYEQYF. The CDR3 DNA follows: TGTGCCAGCACCGACCGGGTTGGGTCCTCCTACGAGCAGTACTTC. Complete variable domain (other parts from reference TRBV7-2 and TRBJ2-7): GAGVSQSPSNKVTEKGKDVELRCDPISGHTALYWYRQSLGQGLEFLIYFQGNSAPDKSGLPSDRFSAERTGGSVSTLTIQRTQQEDSAVYLCASTDRVGSSYEQYFGPGTRLTVT.

This clonotype was seen many times. The CDR3 DNA sequence: TGTGCCAGCAGTGTGGGACTAGCGGGAGAAGAGACCCAGTACTTC. It specifies CASSVGLAGEETQYF. V is TRBV2 and J is TRBJ2-5; 14 nucleotides match TRBD2. V was pared by 4 bases and J by 3 bases, with 1 base of the junction left unmatched. The CDR3 contains 15 residues. CDR1 is SNHLY, CDR2 FYNNEI, per germline.

This clonotype was seen many times. The chain joins TRBV5-5 to TRBJ1-2; 8 bases map to TRBD1. The CDR3 covers 15 residues. Germline CDR1 SGHKS, CDR2 YYEKEE (reference sequence). V shed 4 bases and J 9 bases; nucleotides not matched to a gene: 14. CDR3: CASSLQSGTGLRYTF. In DNA form, the CDR3 reads TGTGCCAGCAGCCTTCAATCCGGGACAGGTTTGCGCTACACCTTC.

A remark on this clonotype: A much larger clone lies one base from this, so it may be a read error. The chain combines TRBV12-3 or TRBV12-4 with TRBJ1-5; no clear D. CDR3 length: 15 amino acids. Trimming removed 5 bases from V and 0 bases from J, with 11 bases in between. In DNA form, the CDR3 reads TGTGCCAGCAGTACGGGCGGAGATAGCAATCAGCCCCAGCATTTT. Protein: CASSTGGDSNQPQHF.

This clonotype was seen more than once but under ten times. The chain uses TRBV20-1 and TRBJ2-1; TRBD2 matches at 10 bases. The V segment lost 6 bases and the J segment 6 bases; nucleotides outside the gene matches: 8. The length of the CDR3 is 14 residues. Germline lookup yields CDR1 DFQATT and CDR2 SNEGSKA (reference sequence). The CDR3: CSAQLAGRPNEQFF. Here the CDR3 DNA reads TGCAGTGCGCAACTAGCGGGGAGACCCAATGAGCAGTTCTTC.

This clonotype occurred many times. This chain links TRBV7-9 with TRBJ2-1, with 8 bases matching TRBD2. The CDR3 length is 14 residues. CDR1 and CDR2 from the germline V gene are SEHNR and FQNEAQ (reference sequence). Unmatched junction bases numbered 6, after V lost 2 bases and J lost 9 bases. The CDR3 DNA reads as TGTGCCAGCAGCTTACAGCTAGCGGGTGGTGAGCAGTTCTTC. It codes for CASSLQLAGGEQFF. Variable domain in full (rest from reference TRBV7-9 and TRBJ2-1): DTGVSQNPRHKITKRGQNVTFRCDPISEHNRLYWYRQTLGQGPEFLTYFQNEAQLEKSRLLSDRFSAERPKGSFSTLEIQRTEQGDSAMYLCASSLQLAGGEQFFGPGTRLTVL.

The chain's CDR3 is CSARLGRGGDTIYF. The CDR3 nucleotides read TGCAGTGCTAGATTAGGAAGGGGAGGGGACACCATATATTTT. The chain joins TRBV20-1 to TRBJ1-3; tentative D call: TRBD1 (5 bases). The CDR3 totals 14 residues. V lost 2 bases and J 8 bases, leaving 16 bases between the germline ends. Per the germline V gene, CDR1 is DFQATT and CDR2 is SNEGSKA (reference sequence).